These 27 T cell receptor beta chains were sequenced from one sample in a study of blood T cell repertoires in COVID-19. Assay used: immunoSEQ multiplex PCR; TCRdb lists only in-frame clones, some missing. Here the sample spans approximately 80,000 clones, approximately 83% being singletons. The specimen sequenced was peripheral blood. The receptors come from a woman aged 70 to 79 with acute or convalescent COVID-19.

J is TRBJ1-2 and V is TRBV12-3 or TRBV12-4, with 8 bases aligning to TRBD1. This CDR3 comprises 13 residues. The J segment lost 8 bases and the V segment lost 4 bases, leaving 6 bases of the junction unmatched. The CDR3 DNA is TGTGCCAGCAGTTCGGGACAGGATAGGGGCTACACCTTC. This sequence encodes CASSSGQDRGYTF.

V gene TRBV30 combines with J gene TRBJ1-2, with D possibly TRBD1 on 5 matching bases. Trimming cost V 5 bases and J 4 bases, with 11 bases left between them. This CDR3 is 12 amino acids long. Germline V CDR1 and CDR2: GTSNPN, SVGIG (reference sequence). CDR3 sequence reads: CAWSGAFYGYTF. In nucleotides, the CDR3 is TGTGCCTGGTCTGGGGCCTTCTATGGCTACACCTTC.

The rearrangement uses TRBV14 and TRBJ1-1, with a tentative D call TRBD1 (5 bases). There are 13 residues in the CDR3. Germline V CDR1 and CDR2: SGHDN, FVKESK. V was trimmed by 8 bases and J by 3 bases, leaving 13 bases between them. CDR3 amino acids: CASAGFRDTEAFF. CDR3 nucleotide sequence: TGTGCCAGCGCAGGGTTTCGGGACACTGAAGCTTTCTTT.

The chain joins TRBV5-4 to TRBJ1-6; 11 bases are a match to TRBD1. J lost 8 bases, V lost 0 bases, and 4 bases had no gene match. The CDR3 is made up of 16 amino acids. CDR1 and CDR2 (germline): SGHNT, YYREEE (reference sequence). The CDR3: CASSLEGQGAYSPLHF. The CDR3 DNA sequence: TGTGCCAGCAGCTTGGAAGGACAGGGGGCATATTCACCCCTCCACTTT.

Of note for this clone: Within the sample, other DNA sequences also encode this same CDR3. The rearrangement uses TRBV18 and TRBJ2-7; 9 positions agree with TRBD1. The V gene end was trimmed by 3 bases and the J gene end by 3 bases; junction bases not matched to a gene: 6. Looked up from germline, CDR1 is KGHSH and CDR2 is LQKENI. The CDR3 loop spans 15 amino acids. The CDR3: CASSPTGTGSYEQYF. DNA for the CDR3: TGTGCCAGCTCACCGACCGGGACAGGGAGCTACGAGCAGTACTTC.

The gene calls are TRBV19 and TRBJ2-2; 9 bases are shared with TRBD1. The germline gives CDR1 LNHDA, CDR2 SQIVND (reference sequence). The V and J ends lost 5 bases and 5 bases, in that order; junction bases with no gene match: 9. The CDR3 is made up of 16 amino acids. DNA of the CDR3: TGTGCCAGTAGTCTCGGACAGGGGTTTCAGACCGGGGAGCTGTTTTTT. Translated: CASSLGQGFQTGELFF.

This chain links TRBV9 with TRBJ2-2; D is possibly TRBD2 (6 bases). Germline-derived CDR1 and CDR2 are SGDLS and YYNGEE. The CDR3 loop spans 12 amino acids. Trimming shortened V by 5 bases and J by 6 bases, and 8 bases separated the two germline ends. The CDR3 region is CASRSGAGELFF. In DNA, the CDR3 is TGTGCCAGCAGGTCGGGGGCCGGGGAGCTGTTTTTT.

This clone was recorded once. This chain's CDR3 is CASSFPQDGSYEQYF. The DNA for the CDR3 is TGTGCCAGCAGCTTCCCTCAGGATGGATCCTACGAGCAGTACTTC. The rearrangement links TRBV5-4 to TRBJ2-7; D gene unclear. CDR1 and CDR2 from the germline V gene are SGHNT and YYREEE (reference sequence). V dropped 2 bases and J dropped 1 base, with 13 bases sitting between them. The length of the CDR3 is 15 residues.

The chain combines TRBV30 with TRBJ2-6; TRBD2 agrees at 7 bases. J lost 4 bases, V lost 8 bases, and 14 bases had no gene match. Looked up from germline, CDR1 is GTSNPN and CDR2 is SVGIG (reference sequence). The CDR3 extends over 16 amino acids. CDR3 protein: CAQEGRGFGGANVLTF. CDR3 nucleotide sequence: TGTGCCCAAGAGGGGAGGGGCTTTGGAGGGGCCAACGTCCTGACTTTC.

The chain recombines TRBV18 with TRBJ1-1; a weak D match, TRBD1 (6 bases). CDR1 KGHSH and CDR2 LQKENI come from the germline V gene. The length of the CDR3 is 15 residues. Between the trimmed V and J ends, which lost 0 bases and 4 bases, there was a span of 12 bases. CDR3 region: CASSPPNRVGTEAFF. The CDR3 nucleotides read TGTGCCAGCTCACCACCGAACAGGGTTGGCACTGAAGCTTTCTTT.

The chain links TRBV29-1 to TRBJ1-1; TRBD1 agrees at 9 bases. CDR3 length: 13 residues. Trimming took 6 bases from V and 3 from J; bases not matched to a gene: 5. The germline V gene encodes CDR1 SQVTM and CDR2 ANQGSEA. CDR3 bases: TGCAGCGTGGAGGGACAGGGTTACACTGAAGCTTTCTTT. Its translation is CSVEGQGYTEAFF.

The gene calls are TRBV18 and TRBJ2-4; 16 positions match TRBD2. Germline CDR1 and CDR2: KGHSH and LQKENI. With V trimmed by 5 bases and J by 7 bases, 5 bases remained unmatched. The CDR3 is 16 amino acids. DNA of the CDR3: TGTGCCAGCTCAGGGACTAGCGGGGGGGCCTCGAACATTCAGTACTTC. Translation: CASSGTSGGASNIQYF.

In DNA form, the CDR3 reads TGTGCCTGGAGTTCGACAGGGGTAGACTACACCTTC. This gives the protein CAWSSTGVDYTF. The J gene is TRBJ1-2, the V gene TRBV30, with 8 bases identical to TRBD1. CDR3 size: 12 residues. The V gene's germline CDR1 is GTSNPN and CDR2 SVGIG (reference sequence). The ends lost 2 bases at V and 10 bases at J; junction bases unmatched: 6.

The rearrangement joins TRBV30 to TRBJ2-7, with TRBD1 identical over 8 bases. Trimming at V came to 0 bases and at J to 8 bases, leaving 3 bases not matched to a gene. The CDR3 runs 12 residues. CDR1 and CDR2 from the germline V gene are GTSNPN and SVGIG (reference sequence). Written as DNA, the CDR3 is TGTGCCTGGAGTGTGCAGGGGGCGAAGCAGTACTTC. Protein product: CAWSVQGAKQYF.

This chain joins TRBV30 and TRBJ2-7, with TRBD2 identical over 8 bases. This CDR3 region has 15 residues. Germline trimming cut 1 base from V and 4 bases from J; bases unmatched to any gene: 9. Germline-derived CDR1 and CDR2 are GTSNPN and SVGIG (reference sequence). CDR3 protein: CAWSGVSAGGYEQYF. CDR3 DNA sequence: TGTGCCTGGAGTGGGGTTAGCGCGGGGGGATACGAGCAGTACTTC.

The sample holds one count of this clone. J is TRBJ1-1 and V is TRBV29-1; D call uncertain. The V gene's germline CDR1 is SQVTM and CDR2 ANQGSEA. V was trimmed by 4 bases and J by 1 base, leaving 19 bases between them. This CDR3 is 16 amino acids long. CDR3 nucleotides: TGCAGCGTTGCGGGATTAGGTGGATCGGCGAACACTGAAGCTTTCTTT. Protein: CSVAGLGGSANTEAFF.

About this clone itself: Distinct nucleotide sequences in the sample also encode this CDR3. The chain uses TRBV7-9 and TRBJ1-5; no firm D call. Trimming pared 1 base from V and 7 bases from J, leaving 5 bases between. The V gene's germline CDR1 is SEHNR and CDR2 FQNEAQ (reference sequence). The CDR3 loop spans 12 amino acids. CDR3 in amino acids: CASSLVGQPQHF. The DNA for the CDR3 is TGTGCCAGCAGCTTAGTTGGCCAGCCCCAGCATTTT.

The V call is TRBV30, the J call TRBJ2-7, with 7 bases fitting TRBD1. The CDR3 contains 13 residues. CDR1 is GTSNPN, CDR2 SVGIG, per germline (reference sequence). V was clipped by 1 base and J by 3 bases; unmatched bases: 3. CDR3 amino acids: CAWSEGAFYEQYF. CDR3 coding DNA: TGTGCCTGGAGTGAGGGGGCGTTCTACGAGCAGTACTTC.

The gene calls are TRBV11-2 and TRBJ1-1; the D is unclear. The ends were cut back, 2 bases at V and 5 bases at J, with 9 bases in the middle. The CDR3 covers 13 residues. Germline assignment: CDR1 SGHAT and CDR2 FQNNGV. This CDR3 is CASSLSGMTEAFF. CDR3 in DNA: TGTGCCAGCAGCTTATCGGGTATGACTGAAGCTTTCTTT. The full variable domain, in which reference TRBV11-2 and TRBJ1-1 provide the parts outside the CDR3, is EAGVAQSPRYKIIEKRQSVAFWCNPISGHATLYWYQQILGQGPKLLIQFQNNGVVDDSQLPKDRFSAERLKGVDSTLKIQPAKLEDSAVYLCASSLSGMTEAFFGQGTRLTVV.

J is TRBJ2-1 and V is TRBV10-3, with TRBD1 matching over 7 bases. The CDR3 is 14 amino acids. Per the germline V gene, CDR1 is ENHRY and CDR2 is SYGVKD. The V segment lost 11 bases and the J segment 4 bases; nucleotides outside the gene matches: 11. In DNA form, the CDR3 reads TGTGCCTCGGGGCCAGACAGGGAATACAATGAGCAGTTCTTC. Translated, it gives CASGPDREYNEQFF.

This clone was recorded only once. The rearrangement uses TRBV11-2 and TRBJ2-3; D not resolved. Per the germline V gene, CDR1 is SGHAT and CDR2 is FQNNGV. The CDR3 has 15 amino acids. Trimming removed 1 base from V and 5 bases from J, with 13 bases in between. The CDR3 region has the DNA TGTGCCAGCAGCTTAGTAGCTGGATTTGGAGATACGCAGTATTTT. This encodes CASSLVAGFGDTQYF. Complete variable domain (other parts from reference TRBV11-2 and TRBJ2-3): EAGVAQSPRYKIIEKRQSVAFWCNPISGHATLYWYQQILGQGPKLLIQFQNNGVVDDSQLPKDRFSAERLKGVDSTLKIQPAKLEDSAVYLCASSLVAGFGDTQYFGPGTRLTVL.

The rearrangement joins TRBV9 to TRBJ1-1, with D uncertain. Germline V gene sequence: CDR1 SGDLS, CDR2 YYNGEE. The CDR3 loop spans 14 amino acids. Trimming left V 6 bases short and J 3 bases short, with 15 bases between. This chain's CDR3 is CASTWTEGYTEAFF. The CDR3 region has the DNA TGTGCCAGCACTTGGACGGAGGGTTACACTGAAGCTTTCTTT.

V and J are TRBV18 and TRBJ1-5; maybe TRBD1 (6 bases). The CDR3 runs 13 residues. Trimming removed 6 bases at V and 5 bases at J, with 11 bases between. Germline V gene sequence: CDR1 KGHSH, CDR2 LQKENI. The CDR3 DNA sequence: TGTGCCAGCTCCGGACAGAATTATCAGCCCCAGCATTTT. Its protein is CASSGQNYQPQHF.

The chain links TRBV3-1 (or the pseudogene TRBV3-2) to TRBJ1-1; 10 positions agree with TRBD1. Germline-derived CDR1 and CDR2 are LGHDT and YNNKEL (reference sequence). V lost 4 bases and J lost 4; bases outside the gene matches: 0. This CDR3 region has 13 residues. CDR3 DNA sequence: TGTGCCAGCAGCCGGACAGGGGGCACTGAAGCTTTCTTT. Residues: CASSRTGGTEAFF.

This clone appeared a few times. This chain links TRBV6-1 with TRBJ1-6, with 8 bases fitting TRBD1. V was clipped by 4 bases and J by 8 bases; unmatched bases: 10. Germline assignment: CDR1 MNHNS and CDR2 SASEGT. The CDR3 is 16 amino acids. The CDR3 DNA follows: TGTGCCAGCAGTGGGGGACAGGTCCAGAGGGATTCACCCCTCCACTTT. It codes for CASSGGQVQRDSPLHF.

The gene calls are TRBV30 and TRBJ2-1; TRBD2 is a possible D gene (6 bases). The CDR3 loop spans 16 amino acids. Germline loops: CDR1 GTSNPN, CDR2 SVGIG (reference sequence). V was clipped by 1 base and J by 8 bases, with 21 bases between them. The CDR3 bases are TGTGCCTGGAGTGGAAACCCGAGACTAGTCTCAGATGAGCAGTTCTTC. As protein: CAWSGNPRLVSDEQFF.

The chain employs TRBV7-9 and TRBJ2-4; D perhaps matches TRBD2 (6 bases). Per the germline V gene, CDR1 is SEHNR and CDR2 is FQNEAQ (reference sequence). The CDR3 sequence is 15 residues long. Trimming stripped 4 bases from V and 6 bases from J, with 16 bases between. CDR3 nucleotide sequence: TGTGCCAGCAGCTCCGGTAGGCTCGGGAGAAACATTCAGTACTTC. Translation: CASSSGRLGRNIQYF.